The 24 T cell receptor beta chains reported below all come from one sample, sequenced in a study of blood T cell repertoires in COVID-19. Profiled with immunoSEQ multiplex PCR; TCRdb holds only in-frame clones, not every one. The sample includes some 190,000 clones, 76% of them seen just once. The material sequenced was PBMCs or T cells enriched from blood (not recorded which). The receptor source for this set is a woman aged 45-65 years with acute COVID-19.

The chain combines TRBV7-2 with TRBJ1-3; TRBD1 matches 8 bases. The CDR3 has 14 amino acids. V was pared by 5 bases and J by 6 bases, with 6 bases of the junction left unmatched. Germline V gives CDR1 SGHTA, CDR2 FQGNSA. CDR3 in DNA: TGTGCCAGCAGCCGCAGGGGGCTGGAAAACACCATATATTTT. Translation gives CASSRRGLENTIYF.

This chain joins TRBV19 and TRBJ1-4; D is perhaps TRBD1 (5 bases). The V gene's germline CDR1 is LNHDA and CDR2 SQIVND (reference sequence). The CDR3 is 13 residues long. The V and J ends lost 9 bases and 5 bases respectively, with 13 bases between them. The DNA for the CDR3 is TGTGCCAGCCAGGCCAGGGTGAATGAAAAACTGTTTTTT. Translating it yields CASQARVNEKLFF.

The rearrangement links TRBV11-1 to TRBJ2-5; D is possibly TRBD2 (5 bases). The CDR3 spans 14 residues. The germline V and J ends were trimmed by 3 bases and 1 base, with 9 bases remaining between them. CDR1 is SGHAT and CDR2 is FQDESV in the germline V gene (reference sequence). CDR3 coding DNA: TGTGCCAGCAGCTTTCTAGCAAGCCAAGAGACCCAGTACTTC. It specifies CASSFLASQETQYF.

This sequence joins TRBV13 and TRBJ1-6, with 7 positions matching TRBD1. V lost 0 bases and J lost 13; bases outside the gene matches: 6. Germline values: CDR1 PRHDT, CDR2 FYEKMQ (reference sequence). CDR3 length equals 14 residues. The CDR3 nucleotides read TGTGCCAGCAGCTTAGGGCCACAGGGGTCGCCCCTCCACTTT. Residues: CASSLGPQGSPLHF.

The chain couples TRBV7-9 to TRBJ1-4; D gene uncertain. Germline V gives CDR1 SEHNR, CDR2 FQNEAQ (reference sequence). The germline V and J ends were trimmed by 9 bases and 7 bases, with 21 bases remaining between them. The CDR3 contains 15 residues. The CDR3 nucleotides read TGTGCCAGTCACAAAATAACAACCGAAAGTGAAAAACTGTTTTTT. Its translation is CASHKITTESEKLFF.

V and J are TRBV7-2 and TRBJ1-2, with D perhaps matching TRBD1 (6 bases). Germline V gene lookup returns CDR1 SGHTA and CDR2 FQGNSA. V was clipped by 5 bases and J by 5 bases, with 9 bases between them. This CDR3 is 12 amino acids long. CDR3 amino acids: CASSLQGYGYTF. As DNA, the CDR3 is TGTGCCAGCAGCCTCCAGGGGTATGGCTACACCTTC.

This clone was recorded a few times. CDR3 sequence: CSVEETVNYGYTF. The CDR3 DNA is TGCAGCGTTGAAGAGACAGTTAACTATGGCTACACCTTC. The chain joins TRBV29-1 to TRBJ1-2; tentative D call: TRBD1 (5 bases). V lost 0 bases and J 1 base, leaving 6 bases between the germline ends. CDR3 length: 13 residues. The V gene's germline CDR1 is SQVTM and CDR2 ANQGSEA. The complete variable domain, with remaining parts taken from reference TRBV29-1 and TRBJ1-2, reads SAVISQKPSRDICQRGTSLTIQCQVDSQVTMMFWYRQQPGQSLTLIATANQGSEATYESGFVIDKFPISRPNLTFSTLTVSNMSPEDSSIYLCSVEETVNYGYTFGSGTRLTVV.

The chain has TRBV28 and TRBJ1-2; 7 bases fit TRBD1. CDR1 and CDR2 (germline): MDHEN, SYDVKM. The CDR3 totals 14 residues. The V gene end was trimmed by 5 bases and the J gene end by 0 bases; junction bases not matched to a gene: 3. The CDR3 DNA follows: TGTGCCAGCAGTCTGGACAGGTCTAACTATGGCTACACCTTC. Encoded protein: CASSLDRSNYGYTF.

J is TRBJ2-3 and V is TRBV6-5, with TRBD1 matching over 9 bases. The CDR3 consists of 15 residues. The germline gives CDR1 MNHEY, CDR2 SVGAGI. J was trimmed by 0 bases and V by 6 bases; bases with no gene match: 4. CDR3 nucleotide sequence: TGTGCCAGCAGGGGGACAGGGCTAAGCACAGATACGCAGTATTTT. Residues: CASRGTGLSTDTQYF.

The genes are TRBV4-2 and TRBJ2-3; TRBD2 agrees at 14 bases. After removal of 3 bases from V and 6 bases from J, the junction contained 11 bases not matched to a gene. The CDR3 totals 18 residues. Germline lookup yields CDR1 LGHNA and CDR2 YNFKEQ. CDR3 in DNA: TGTGCCAGCAGCCAGGAATCCGGGACTAGCGGGAGCAGGGATACGCAGTATTTT. Protein sequence: CASSQESGTSGSRDTQYF.

This chain connects TRBV29-1 to TRBJ2-1; TRBD2 aligns across 8 bases. CDR3 length: 16 residues. Germline-derived CDR1 and CDR2 are SQVTM and ANQGSEA. Unmatched junction bases numbered 5, after V lost 1 base and J lost 0 bases. CDR3 in DNA: TGCAGCGTTGAAGGGCTAGCGGGCCACTCCTACAATGAGCAGTTCTTC. Its protein is CSVEGLAGHSYNEQFF.

CDR3 sequence (DNA): TGTGCCAGCAGTTCCCCGGGGGACCCCAAGGGGCAAACTGAAGCTTTCTTT. It specifies CASSSPGDPKGQTEAFF. The chain joins TRBV28 to TRBJ1-1, with a weak D call TRBD1 (5 bases). The germline gives CDR1 MDHEN, CDR2 SYDVKM. This CDR3 contains 17 residues. The ends were cut back, 4 bases at V and 5 bases at J, with 23 bases in the middle. Full variable domain (missing parts from reference TRBV28 and TRBJ1-1): DVKVTQSSRYLVKRTGEKVFLECVQDMDHENMFWYRQDPGLGLRLIYFSYDVKMKEKGDIPEGYSVSREKKERFSLILESASTNQTSMYLCASSSPGDPKGQTEAFFGQGTRLTVV.

The V call is TRBV5-1, the J call TRBJ1-1, with D maybe TRBD1 (5 bases). The CDR3 consists of 15 residues. CDR1 SGHRS and CDR2 YFSETQ come from the germline V gene. The V gene lost 4 bases and the J gene lost 0 bases, with 13 bases spanning the gap. CDR3 bases: TGCGCCAGCAGCCTGTCCGTAGGGGTGAACACTGAAGCTTTCTTT. Its protein product is CASSLSVGVNTEAFF.

This clone showed up just once. This chain uses TRBV28 with TRBJ1-2; D not resolved. Trimming shortened V by 5 bases and J by 7 bases, and 17 bases separated the two germline ends. Germline V lookup: CDR1 MDHEN, CDR2 SYDVKM. This CDR3 is 14 amino acids long. The CDR3 loop reads CASSPDIGVRGYTF. The CDR3 DNA follows: TGTGCCAGCAGTCCAGATATCGGGGTGCGTGGCTACACCTTC.

CDR3 in amino acids: CASSLAGEGLNEQFF. In DNA form, the CDR3 reads TGCGCCAGCAGCTTGGCGGGGGAAGGGCTAAATGAGCAGTTCTTC. The chain recombines TRBV5-1 with TRBJ2-1, with a weak D call TRBD2 (6 bases). Germline-derived CDR1 and CDR2 are SGHRS and YFSETQ. Trimming stripped 0 bases from V and 7 bases from J, with 14 bases between. CDR3 length: 15 residues.

The chain recombines TRBV24-1 with TRBJ1-5; TRBD1 is a possible D gene (5 bases). CDR1 KGHDR and CDR2 SFDVKD come from the germline V gene. Between the trimmed V and J ends, which lost 2 bases and 7 bases, there was a span of 14 bases. The length of the CDR3 is 15 residues. Written as DNA, the CDR3 is TGTGCCACCAGTGATTCGCGGAGGGGAACGCAGCCCCAGCATTTT. Translation gives CATSDSRRGTQPQHF.

The chain carries TRBV4-1 and TRBJ2-3, with TRBD2 matching over 12 bases. The J segment lost 1 base and the V segment lost 5 bases, leaving 4 bases of the junction unmatched. This CDR3 has 16 amino acids. Germline CDR1 reads MGHRA; CDR2 reads YSYEKL. CDR3 residues: CASSRLAGARTDTQYF. CDR3 coding DNA: TGCGCCAGCAGCAGACTAGCGGGGGCCCGCACAGATACGCAGTATTTT.

V gene TRBV3-1 (or the pseudogene TRBV3-2) combines with J gene TRBJ1-1; 7 nucleotides line up with TRBD1. Germline assignment: CDR1 LGHDT and CDR2 YNNKEL (reference sequence). The CDR3 is 16 residues long. Trimming removed 2 bases from V and 1 base from J; junction bases left unmatched: 7. The CDR3 protein is CASSQIRGATNTEAFF. The CDR3 bases are TGTGCCAGCAGCCAAATCAGGGGGGCTACGAACACTGAAGCTTTCTTT.

This rearrangement joins TRBV30 to TRBJ1-1; 9 nucleotides agree with TRBD1. CDR1 and CDR2 (germline): GTSNPN, SVGIG (reference sequence). The CDR3 totals 13 residues. The V segment lost 1 base and the J segment 6 bases; nucleotides outside the gene matches: 3. The chain's CDR3 is CAWSGTGAAEAFF. CDR3 sequence (DNA): TGTGCCTGGAGTGGGACAGGGGCGGCTGAAGCTTTCTTT.

This sequence joins TRBV30 and TRBJ2-3; 12 nucleotides match TRBD2. Losses at the gene ends were 1 base for V and 4 bases for J; bases not matched to a gene: 12. This CDR3 has 18 residues. CDR1 and CDR2 (germline): GTSNPN, SVGIG (reference sequence). The CDR3 DNA sequence: TGTGCCTGGAGTGGGTCCCCTAGCGGGGGGGCTGATTCAGATACGCAGTATTTT. Translating it yields CAWSGSPSGGADSDTQYF.

This rearrangement joins TRBV7-8 to TRBJ2-7; tentative D call: TRBD1 (5 bases). Germline V gene lookup returns CDR1 SGHVS and CDR2 FQNEAQ. V was shortened by 1 base and J by 3 bases, with 7 bases between the two germline ends. The CDR3 runs 13 residues. CDR3 coding DNA: TGTGCCAGCAGCTTAGTAACAGGCTACGAGCAGTACGTC. It translates to CASSLVTGYEQYV.

V gene TRBV3-1 (or the pseudogene TRBV3-2) combines with J gene TRBJ2-7; 8 nucleotides agree with TRBD1. From germline, CDR1 is LGHDT and CDR2 YNNKEL (reference sequence). J lost 7 bases, V lost 4 bases, and 12 bases had no gene match. The CDR3 is 15 residues long. The CDR3 reads CASSPYPGQGGEQYV. In nucleotides, the CDR3 is TGTGCCAGCAGCCCGTATCCAGGACAGGGTGGAGAGCAGTACGTC.

The chain recombines TRBV6-6 with TRBJ1-2, with 10 nucleotides matching TRBD1. CDR3 size: 14 residues. V lost 6 bases, J lost 7 bases, and 8 bases stayed unmatched. In germline, CDR1 is MNHNY, CDR2 SVGAGI (reference sequence). The CDR3 nucleotides are TGTGCCAGCAGCCCGGGACAGGGGTTCGGTGGCTACACCTTC. As protein: CASSPGQGFGGYTF.

The chain recombines TRBV7-6 with TRBJ1-6, with a weak D call TRBD1 (5 bases). V lost 1 base and J 7 bases, leaving 11 bases between the germline ends. The germline V gene encodes CDR1 SGHVS and CDR2 FNYEAQ. The CDR3 spans 15 residues. In nucleotides, the CDR3 is TGTGCCAGCAGCTTAGTAGGGGAGGGGAATTCACCCCTCCACTTT. This gives the protein CASSLVGEGNSPLHF.